The clone carrying this T cell receptor (beta chain) was recorded only once. Its specificity is unknown. This CDR3 has 13 residues. Germline CDR1 and CDR2: SQVTM and ANQGSEA. The V and J ends lost 7 bases and 0 bases, in that order; junction bases with no gene match: 6. Original methodology: Pooled Tregs gave some 5x10^4 patient and 80,000 to 100,000 donor TCRbeta sequences. The data were produced by immunoSEQ multiplex PCR, yet TCRdb's version contains in-frame clones alone and is incomplete. V and J calls and clone size are as listed in that table; D and trimming were resolved from the DNA. The sample carries about 21,000 clones, less than 95% recorded once. This entry belongs to a study of B cell selection in AIRE deficiency. Study-wide points: Around 33% of healthy-shared Treg sequences were found among patient Tconv cells.

Sorted regulatory T cells were CD4-positive, CD25-high and CD127-low or negative. The receptor comes from a human donor with AIRE deficiency. The sequencing input was Tregs sorted from PBMCs. V and J are TRBV29-1 and TRBJ2-7, with TRBD1 matching over 7 bases. CDR3 coding DNA: TGCAGCGCCCAGGGACAGAGCTCCTACGAGCAGTACTTC. This codes for CSAQGQSSYEQYF.